The 28 T cell receptor beta chains given below trace back to one sample, sequenced in a study of technical replicates of blood from a few donors. Produced via immunoSEQ multiplex PCR; TCRdb's table is partial and in-frame only. The table lists about 60,000 clones, 80% to 95% of them singletons. Sequenced input: PBMCs. These receptors came from a human donor in good health. Some clones in this sample may be carry-over from other donors' samples.

The chain uses TRBV14 and TRBJ2-7, with 7 bases fitting TRBD2. This CDR3 is 20 amino acids long. From germline, CDR1 is SGHDN and CDR2 FVKESK. V lost 0 bases and J lost 2; bases outside the gene matches: 19. CDR3 amino acids: CASSQDPFRALAGVPYEQYF. CDR3 bases: TGTGCCAGCAGCCAAGATCCCTTCAGGGCGTTGGCGGGAGTCCCCTACGAGCAGTACTTC.

The chain is built from TRBV7-2 and TRBJ1-3, with no clear D. The CDR3 is made up of 16 amino acids. Trimming stripped 5 bases from V and 0 bases from J, with 14 bases between. Germline loops: CDR1 SGHTA, CDR2 FQGNSA. The CDR3 DNA sequence: TGTGCCAGCAGCCCCCACGTCATAGTCTCTGGAAACACCATATATTTT. It codes for CASSPHVIVSGNTIYF.

The chain recombines TRBV20-1 with TRBJ1-1; D ambiguous. Germline V gene lookup returns CDR1 DFQATT and CDR2 SNEGSKA (reference sequence). The V gene lost 0 bases and the J gene lost 6 bases, with 2 bases spanning the gap. There are 10 residues in the CDR3. CDR3 protein: CSARDAEAFF. CDR3 sequence (DNA): TGCAGTGCTAGAGACGCTGAAGCTTTCTTT.

The V call is TRBV10-3, the J call TRBJ2-7; possible D gene TRBD2, 6 bases. The germline V and J ends were trimmed by 2 bases and 3 bases, with 14 bases remaining between them. Germline loops: CDR1 ENHRY, CDR2 SYGVKD. The length of the CDR3 is 15 residues. CDR3 nucleotide sequence: TGTGCCATCAGTGAGGTGGCTAGCGATAGCTACGAGCAGTACTTC. As protein: CAISEVASDSYEQYF.

CDR3 sequence: CAWSGGLYEQYF. CDR3 DNA sequence: TGTGCCTGGAGCGGGGGGCTCTACGAGCAGTACTTC. J is TRBJ2-7 and V is TRBV30; D possibly corresponds to TRBD2 (7 bases). The V gene's germline CDR1 is GTSNPN and CDR2 SVGIG (reference sequence). The CDR3 is made up of 12 amino acids. Trimming pared 3 bases from V and 3 bases from J, leaving 9 bases between. The full variable domain, its missing parts supplied by reference TRBV30 and TRBJ2-7, is SQTIHQWPATLVQPVGSPLSLECTVEGTSNPNLYWYRQAAGRGLQLLFYSVGIGQISSEVPQNLSASRPQDRQFILSSKKLLLSDSGFYLCAWSGGLYEQYFGPGTRLTVT.

This chain uses TRBV7-9 with TRBJ1-1; D is unresolved. V dropped 5 bases and J dropped 11 bases, with 18 bases sitting between them. Germline V CDR1 and CDR2: SEHNR, FQNEAQ (reference sequence). This CDR3 has 13 residues. The CDR3 reads CASSPFESWEAFF. The CDR3 DNA is TGTGCCAGCAGCCCGTTCGAGTCATGGGAGGCTTTCTTT.

V usage is TRBV7-2 and J usage is TRBJ1-4; D call uncertain. The V gene lost 1 base and the J gene lost 8 bases, with 14 bases spanning the gap. This CDR3 contains 15 residues. The germline CDR1 and CDR2 sequences are SGHTA and FQGNSA. The CDR3 region is CASSLVGTGWEKLFF. CDR3 nucleotide sequence: TGTGCCAGCAGCTTAGTAGGAACGGGGTGGGAAAAACTGTTTTTT.

The rearrangement links TRBV6-1 to TRBJ2-1; 8 bases match TRBD2. The CDR3 covers 15 residues. With 3 bases clipped from V and 5 bases from J, the junction kept 6 bases outside the gene matches. Germline assignment: CDR1 MNHNS and CDR2 SASEGT. CDR3 region: CASSDRGGRDNEQFF. CDR3 sequence (DNA): TGTGCCAGCAGTGATCGGGGGGGGAGGGACAATGAGCAGTTCTTC.

The CDR3 DNA is TGTGCCAGCAGCTCACGGGGGGCGGGCACCGGGGAGCTGTTTTTT. This translates into CASSSRGAGTGELFF. The genes are TRBV7-2 and TRBJ2-2; possibly TRBD2 for D (7 bases). The CDR3 totals 15 residues. V shed 4 bases and J shed 4 bases, with 13 bases lying between them. Looked up from germline, CDR1 is SGHTA and CDR2 is FQGNSA. The full variable domain, its missing parts supplied by reference TRBV7-2 and TRBJ2-2, is GAGVSQSPSNKVTEKGKDVELRCDPISGHTALYWYRQSLGQGLEFLIYFQGNSAPDKSGLPSDRFSAERTGGSVSTLTIQRTQQEDSAVYLCASSSRGAGTGELFFGEGSRLTVL.

The chain joins TRBV14 to TRBJ2-7; maybe TRBD1 (6 bases). Germline V gene lookup returns CDR1 SGHDN and CDR2 FVKESK. Trimming left V 2 bases short and J 0 bases short, with 11 bases between. The CDR3 runs 15 residues. The CDR3 nucleotides are TGTGCCAGCAGCCAATACCGGGACACCTCCTACGAGCAGTACTTC. Its translation: CASSQYRDTSYEQYF.

The gene calls are TRBV19 and TRBJ1-5; D ambiguous. V dropped 7 bases and J dropped 0 bases, with 22 bases sitting between them. The CDR3 is 18 residues long. Germline V lookup: CDR1 LNHDA, CDR2 SQIVND (reference sequence). CDR3 amino acids: CASTEIVSRQFSNQPQHF. The CDR3 nucleotides read TGTGCCAGTACTGAGATCGTAAGCAGGCAGTTTAGCAATCAGCCCCAGCATTTT. Full variable domain (outside the CDR3, taken from reference TRBV19 and TRBJ1-5): DGGITQSPKYLFRKEGQNVTLSCEQNLNHDAMYWYRQDPGQGLRLIYYSQIVNDFQKGDIAEGYSVSREKKESFPLTVTSAQKNPTAFYLCASTEIVSRQFSNQPQHFGDGTRLSIL.

This sequence joins TRBV4-3 and TRBJ2-2, with TRBD2 matching over 7 bases. In germline, CDR1 is LGHNA, CDR2 YSLEER. This CDR3 has 19 residues. The junction had 14 bases not matched to a gene; V was cut back by 2 bases and J by 2 bases. For the CDR3, the DNA is TGCGCCAGCAGCCAAAACCCTCCGTTGCTAGCGGAAAACACCGGGGAGCTGTTTTTT. It specifies CASSQNPPLLAENTGELFF.

The chain has TRBV7-9 and TRBJ1-2; 8 bases agree with TRBD1. The V gene's germline CDR1 is SEHNR and CDR2 FQNEAQ (reference sequence). This CDR3 has 14 amino acids. After removal of 3 bases from V and 3 bases from J, the junction contained 3 bases not matched to a gene. The CDR3 sequence is CASSLGQADYGYTF. Here the CDR3 DNA reads TGTGCCAGCAGCTTGGGACAGGCCGACTATGGCTACACCTTC.

J is TRBJ2-3 and V is TRBV5-1; 8 nucleotides agree with TRBD2. Per the germline V gene, CDR1 is SGHRS and CDR2 is YFSETQ. The V and J ends lost 1 base and 4 bases, in that order; junction bases with no gene match: 8. This CDR3 is built from 16 residues. CDR3 sequence reads: CASSLFIAGKADTQYF. DNA of the CDR3: TGCGCCAGCAGCTTGTTCATAGCGGGAAAGGCAGATACGCAGTATTTT.

V and J are TRBV27 and TRBJ2-7, with D perhaps TRBD1 (6 bases). Germline assignment: CDR1 MNHEY and CDR2 SMNVEV (reference sequence). V lost 5 bases, J lost 4 bases, and 21 bases lay in between. The CDR3 contains 16 residues. The CDR3 region has the DNA TGTGCCAGCAGTCTTGAGCCGACAGGAACTTCTTACGAGCAGTACTTC. Residues: CASSLEPTGTSYEQYF.

The chain has TRBV18 and TRBJ1-2, with 8 bases identical to TRBD1. This CDR3 has 13 amino acids. Germline CDR1 is KGHSH and CDR2 is LQKENI. The trim removed 5 bases at V and 3 bases at J, leaving 2 bases unmatched. The CDR3 DNA reads TGTGCCAGCTCATCGGACAGGGACTATGGCTACACCTTC. Encoded protein: CASSSDRDYGYTF.

The chain couples TRBV6-1 to TRBJ1-1; 8 bases line up with TRBD1. This CDR3 comprises 14 residues. The V and J ends lost 2 bases and 5 bases, in that order; junction bases with no gene match: 4. The germline V gene encodes CDR1 MNHNS and CDR2 SASEGT. The CDR3 sequence: CASSERTGYTEAFF. DNA for the CDR3: TGTGCCAGCAGTGAAAGGACAGGGTATACTGAAGCTTTCTTT.

To note about this clone: The junction departs from germline at one end; a sequencing error may be responsible. This rearrangement joins TRBV7-3 to TRBJ2-1, with 12 bases that match TRBD2. Germline CDR1 and CDR2: SGHTA and FQGTGA. The CDR3 has 14 amino acids. The CDR3 loop is CASSPKASGGASIF. The CDR3 DNA reads TGTGCCAGCAGCCCAAAGGCTAGCGGGGGGGCGTCGATCTTC.

This chain links TRBV15 with TRBJ2-7; 9 bases line up with TRBD1. CDR3 size: 15 residues. Germline assignment: CDR1 LNHNV and CDR2 YYDKDF (reference sequence). The V and J ends lost 2 bases and 2 bases, in that order; junction bases with no gene match: 4. The CDR3, as DNA: TGTGCCACCAGCAGACTTCGGGACAGGGCCTACGAGCAGTACTTC. Translated: CATSRLRDRAYEQYF.

The V call is TRBV6-5, the J call TRBJ2-7; D remains unclear. The length of the CDR3 is 14 residues. The V gene's germline CDR1 is MNHEY and CDR2 SVGAGI. V was pared by 4 bases and J by 7 bases, with 17 bases between. The CDR3 sequence: CASSSSLPVLEQYF. As DNA, the CDR3 is TGTGCCAGCAGTTCCTCCCTCCCTGTTTTAGAGCAGTACTTC.

The V gene is TRBV25-1, the J gene TRBJ2-7, with D hard to call. Trimming shortened V by 8 bases and J by 2 bases, and 10 bases separated the two germline ends. The germline V gene encodes CDR1 MGHDK and CDR2 SYGVNS. This CDR3 comprises 12 residues. CDR3 sequence reads: CASGPTTYEQYF. The DNA for the CDR3 is TGTGCCAGCGGCCCCACTACCTACGAGCAGTACTTC.

This clone was seen more than once but under ten times. The chain has TRBV30 and TRBJ1-1; D gene unclear. The CDR3 totals 13 residues. Trimming pared 5 bases from V and 4 bases from J, leaving 14 bases between. Germline V gene lookup returns CDR1 GTSNPN and CDR2 SVGIG (reference sequence). CDR3 in amino acids: CAWEFNRGTEAFF. DNA of the CDR3: TGTGCCTGGGAGTTTAACCGCGGCACTGAAGCTTTCTTT. The whole variable domain, remainder taken from reference TRBV30 and TRBJ1-1, is SQTIHQWPATLVQPVGSPLSLECTVEGTSNPNLYWYRQAAGRGLQLLFYSVGIGQISSEVPQNLSASRPQDRQFILSSKKLLLSDSGFYLCAWEFNRGTEAFFGQGTRLTVV.

The CDR3 loop is CASRDRASDTQYF. CDR3 sequence (DNA): TGTGCCAGTAGGGACAGGGCCTCAGATACGCAGTATTTT. The chain uses TRBV19 and TRBJ2-3, with 8 bases fitting TRBD1. The junction had 3 bases not matched to a gene; V was cut back by 6 bases and J by 4 bases. Per the germline V gene, CDR1 is LNHDA and CDR2 is SQIVND (reference sequence). The CDR3 length is 13 residues.

The chain combines TRBV5-1 with TRBJ1-2; D gene ambiguous. Trimming pared 0 bases from V and 4 bases from J, leaving 7 bases between. The germline V gene encodes CDR1 SGHRS and CDR2 YFSETQ. The CDR3 length is 13 residues. CDR3 amino acids: CASSLDGLYGYTF. In DNA form, the CDR3 reads TGCGCCAGCAGCTTGGACGGTCTCTATGGCTACACCTTC.

The chain is built from TRBV7-6 and TRBJ2-3, with D possibly TRBD1 on 6 matching bases. The CDR3 sequence is 13 residues long. CDR1 SGHVS and CDR2 FNYEAQ come from the germline V gene. Trimming shortened V by 4 bases and J by 4 bases, and 9 bases separated the two germline ends. Written as DNA, the CDR3 is TGTGCCAGCAGCTGGGGGCGCGCAGATACGCAGTATTTT. Translation: CASSWGRADTQYF. Based on the CDR3 plus reference TRBV7-6 and TRBJ2-3, the full variable domain is GAGVSQSPRYKVTKRGQDVALRCDPISGHVSLYWYRQALGQGPEFLTYFNYEAQQDKSGLPNDRFSAERPEGSISTLTIQRTEQRDSAMYRCASSWGRADTQYFGPGTRLTVL.

The V gene is TRBV5-4, the J gene TRBJ1-2, with 7 bases matching TRBD1. This CDR3 spans 16 amino acids. Germline CDR1 and CDR2: SGHNT and YYREEE (reference sequence). The V segment lost 0 bases and the J segment 6 bases; nucleotides outside the gene matches: 11. CDR3 sequence reads: CASSLGSDRVTHGYTF. The CDR3 DNA follows: TGTGCCAGCAGCTTGGGGAGCGACAGGGTCACCCATGGCTACACCTTC.

The sample holds a few counts of this clone. The gene calls are TRBV7-7 and TRBJ2-5; TRBD2 aligns across 14 bases. The CDR3 is made up of 15 amino acids. Trimming cost V 4 bases and J 8 bases; bases outside gene matches: 6. CDR1 SSHAT and CDR2 FNYEAQ come from the germline V gene (reference sequence). DNA for the CDR3: TGTGCCAGCAGCTCGGGACTAGCGGGGGCAGGAACCCAGTACTTC. It encodes CASSSGLAGAGTQYF.

The chain uses TRBV28 and TRBJ2-7, with D tentatively TRBD1 (6 bases). CDR1 is MDHEN, CDR2 SYDVKM, per germline. The CDR3 sequence is 14 residues long. Trimming removed 5 bases at V and 5 bases at J, with 16 bases between. The CDR3 DNA follows: TGTGCCAGCAGTATAACAGGGAGTTCCCACGAGCAGTACTTC. Its protein product is CASSITGSSHEQYF.